One sample yielded the 20 T cell receptor beta chains listed below, sequenced in a study of cytomegalovirus exposure and HLA in healthy donors. With 60 Vbeta and 13 Jbeta primers, the PCR was carried out. Repertoires were generated with immunoSEQ multiplex PCR, while TCRdb's copy carries only in-frame clones and drops some. The data hold approximately 150,000 clones, with 79% observed a single time. The sequencing sample was made of PBMCs. These receptor sequences come from a man in his fifties or sixties in good health and CMV-seropositive.

The rearrangement uses TRBV28 and TRBJ2-4; D possibly corresponds to TRBD1 (5 bases). CDR3 length equals 15 residues. Germline V CDR1 and CDR2: MDHEN, SYDVKM. With 6 bases removed from V and 0 bases from J, the gap between germline ends came to 12 bases. The CDR3 DNA reads as TGTGCCAGCAGCCGGCCAGGGCTAGCCAAAAACATTCAGTACTTC. This encodes CASSRPGLAKNIQYF.

V usage is TRBV6-1 and J usage is TRBJ2-2; D call uncertain. The V and J ends lost 4 bases and 5 bases respectively, with 8 bases between them. Germline loops: CDR1 MNHNS, CDR2 SASEGT. The length of the CDR3 is 13 residues. CDR3 protein: CASSVIETGELFF. For the CDR3, the DNA is TGTGCCAGCAGTGTGATTGAGACCGGGGAGCTGTTTTTT.

The chain carries TRBV5-8 and TRBJ1-1, with 11 bases that match TRBD1. The V gene's germline CDR1 is SGHTS and CDR2 YDEGEE. With 4 bases clipped from V and 5 bases from J, the junction kept 7 bases outside the gene matches. The CDR3 is 15 amino acids. The CDR3 nucleotides are TGTGCCAGCAGCCAGGGGGGACAGGGGGATACTGAAGCTTTCTTT. Amino acids: CASSQGGQGDTEAFF.

The rearrangement uses TRBV6-5 and TRBJ2-3, with unresolved D. Germline V CDR1 and CDR2: MNHEY, SVGAGI. V gave up 4 bases and J gave up 5 bases, with 19 bases separating them. This CDR3 spans 16 amino acids. CDR3 in amino acids: CASSSPKQHPRDTQYF. The CDR3 DNA sequence: TGTGCCAGCAGTTCCCCCAAACAACACCCACGAGATACGCAGTATTTT.

The sample holds one count of this clone. The V call is TRBV7-3, the J call TRBJ2-3; the match to TRBD2 covers 9 bases. This CDR3 has 17 residues. Trimming at V came to 5 bases and at J to 4 bases, leaving 13 bases not matched to a gene. Per germline, CDR1 SGHTA and CDR2 FQGTGA. The CDR3 coding sequence is TGTGCCAGCAGCCAACGGAGAAGGGCTAGCGGGGCAGATACGCAGTATTTT. Its translation: CASSQRRRASGADTQYF. Drawing the rest from reference TRBV7-3 and TRBJ2-3, the complete variable domain is GAGVSQTPSNKVTEKGKYVELRCDPISGHTALYWYRQSLGQGPEFLIYFQGTGAADDSGLPNDRFFAVRPEGSVSTLKIQRTERGDSAVYLCASSQRRRASGADTQYFGPGTRLTVL.

This chain links TRBV5-1 with TRBJ2-7; 8 bases are a match to TRBD1. The CDR3 consists of 14 residues. V shed 0 bases, J shed 7 bases, and the junction held 6 bases outside the gene matches. Looked up from germline, CDR1 is SGHRS and CDR2 is YFSETQ. CDR3 amino acids: CASSLGQGQGEQYF. The CDR3 DNA reads TGCGCCAGCAGCTTGGGACAGGGGCAGGGGGAGCAGTACTTC.

This clone has a single count. The chain recombines TRBV6-6 with TRBJ1-5, with no clear D. The CDR3 extends over 15 amino acids. V was shortened by 2 bases and J by 3 bases, with 11 bases between the two germline ends. The germline V gene has CDR1 MNHNY and CDR2 SVGAGI (reference sequence). The CDR3 region is CASSYMAGTNQPQHF. DNA of the CDR3: TGTGCCAGCAGTTACATGGCGGGAACCAATCAGCCCCAGCATTTT.

The rearrangement joins TRBV15 to TRBJ2-2; 7 positions agree with TRBD2. V lost 1 base, J lost 7 bases, and 6 bases stayed unmatched. The CDR3 length is 15 residues. From germline, CDR1 is LNHNV and CDR2 YYDKDF (reference sequence). CDR3 sequence reads: CATSRGGRAGGELFF. As DNA, the CDR3 is TGTGCCACCAGCAGAGGAGGGAGGGCCGGCGGGGAGCTGTTTTTT.

This sequence joins TRBV10-2 and TRBJ2-6; D unclear. Per germline, CDR1 WSHSY and CDR2 SAAADI. The CDR3 is 15 amino acids. V lost 3 bases and J lost 0, with 6 bases in between. CDR3 sequence reads: CASSDPLSGANVLTF. CDR3 nucleotides: TGCGCCAGCAGTGACCCTCTCTCTGGGGCCAACGTCCTGACTTTC.

The rearrangement links TRBV5-6 to TRBJ2-7; 9 bases are shared with TRBD1. Germline CDR1 and CDR2: SGHDT and YYEEEE. Trimming removed 3 bases from V and 3 bases from J; junction bases left unmatched: 4. The CDR3 has 14 residues. CDR3 sequence: CASSWGQGHYEQYF. The CDR3 DNA reads TGTGCCAGCAGCTGGGGACAGGGACACTACGAGCAGTACTTC.

J is TRBJ2-3 and V is TRBV28; 10 nucleotides match TRBD2. Unmatched junction bases numbered 6, after V lost 3 bases and J lost 0 bases. The CDR3 runs 17 residues. From germline, CDR1 is MDHEN and CDR2 SYDVKM. CDR3 loop: CASSFSRTSGSTDTQYF. The CDR3 coding sequence is TGTGCCAGCAGTTTTTCTAGGACTAGCGGTAGCACAGATACGCAGTATTTT. Full variable domain (rest looked up from reference TRBV28 and TRBJ2-3): DVKVTQSSRYLVKRTGEKVFLECVQDMDHENMFWYRQDPGLGLRLIYFSYDVKMKEKGDIPEGYSVSREKKERFSLILESASTNQTSMYLCASSFSRTSGSTDTQYFGPGTRLTVL.

The chain links TRBV6-5 to TRBJ2-2, with D possibly being TRBD1 (6 bases). Per the germline V gene, CDR1 is MNHEY and CDR2 is SVGAGI. Trimming cost V 6 bases and J 4 bases, with 9 bases left between them. The CDR3 runs to 13 residues. In nucleotides, the CDR3 is TGTGCCAGCAGGGACAGAGTCACCGGGGAGCTGTTTTTT. It encodes CASRDRVTGELFF.

This chain connects TRBV19 to TRBJ1-5, with D possibly being TRBD1 (5 bases). Trimming removed 1 base at V and 2 bases at J, with 9 bases between. CDR1 is LNHDA, CDR2 SQIVND, per germline (reference sequence). This CDR3 spans 15 amino acids. As DNA, the CDR3 is TGTGCCAGTAGTATAGGTCAGGGTGGCAATCAGCCCCAGCATTTT. Encoded protein: CASSIGQGGNQPQHF.

This chain links TRBV5-6 with TRBJ1-5, with TRBD1 matching over 10 bases. The germline V gene encodes CDR1 SGHDT and CDR2 YYEEEE. The CDR3 is 17 amino acids. J lost 6 bases, V lost 4 bases, and 13 bases had no gene match. The chain's CDR3 is CASSPGPDRGLAQPQHF. The CDR3 DNA is TGTGCCAGCAGCCCAGGACCCGACAGGGGGCTGGCTCAGCCCCAGCATTTT.

The genes are TRBV5-1 and TRBJ2-1; D is perhaps TRBD1 (5 bases). Germline assignment: CDR1 SGHRS and CDR2 YFSETQ. This CDR3 contains 18 residues. V was cut by 7 bases and J by 8 bases, with 31 bases left in between. The CDR3 bases are TGCGCCAGCGGCAGCACTGGTAGGGGCTACAGATTAACGGATGAGCAGTTCTTC. Translation: CASGSTGRGYRLTDEQFF.

The chain uses TRBV5-5 and TRBJ1-1, with D possibly TRBD1 on 6 matching bases. Deletions cut 5 bases from V and 0 bases from J, with 11 bases between. Germline CDR1 reads SGHKS; CDR2 reads YYEKEE (reference sequence). The CDR3 contains 14 residues. DNA of the CDR3: TGTGCCAGCAGTTGGACAGAAGTGAACACTGAAGCTTTCTTT. This gives the protein CASSWTEVNTEAFF.

The chain is built from TRBV10-3 and TRBJ2-5; 11 bases agree with TRBD1. The V and J ends lost 6 bases and 5 bases, in that order; junction bases with no gene match: 8. Germline CDR1 is ENHRY and CDR2 is SYGVKD. CDR3 length: 15 amino acids. For the CDR3, the DNA is TGTGCCATCAGAAGAGACGGGACAGGGGGGGAGACCCAGTACTTC. Translating it yields CAIRRDGTGGETQYF.

V is TRBV18 and J is TRBJ2-7; 16 nucleotides agree with TRBD2. Germline V gene lookup returns CDR1 KGHSH and CDR2 LQKENI. The CDR3 loop spans 18 amino acids. Trimming cost V 3 bases and J 5 bases; bases outside gene matches: 10. The CDR3 bases are TGTGCCAGCTCACCGCCGGGACTAGCGGGAGGGGTCGTCAACGAGCAGTACTTC. It yields the protein CASSPPGLAGGVVNEQYF.

The genes are TRBV5-1 and TRBJ2-3; possible D gene TRBD2, 6 bases. V lost 4 bases and J lost 0, with 9 bases in between. Germline CDR1 is SGHRS and CDR2 is YFSETQ. The CDR3 is 14 residues long. The CDR3 protein is CASSPRESTDTQYF. DNA for the CDR3: TGCGCCAGCAGCCCACGGGAGAGCACAGATACGCAGTATTTT.

The chain links TRBV11-2 to TRBJ1-1; D might be TRBD1 (5 bases). The CDR3 runs to 13 residues. Germline V CDR1 and CDR2: SGHAT, FQNNGV. In DNA, the CDR3 is TGTGTGGGTTCTGGACAACCGAACACTGAAGCTTTCTTT. It translates to CVGSGQPNTEAFF.